The following is a TCR beta chain sequence with its context. What this receptor recognizes is not known. No much larger clone is present one base from it, and per-base qualities are unavailable. This sample stems from a study of blood T cell repertoires in COVID-19 (dated by TCRdb to about 2020). In terms of the full investigation: The collaborator samples originated in the United States, Italy and Spain and spanned the acute and convalescent phases of COVID-19. The prospective study material was composed of cDNA or gDNA derived from T cells, B-cell-depleted T cells, or PBMCs. Subjects who had been exposed to COVID-19, were actively infected with it, or had recovered from it provided the deeply sampled blood TCRbeta repertoires that made up the dataset. The repertoires were made available in a free public database intended to serve as a resource for research on the immune response to SARS-CoV-2. The samples were drawn from the first 160 participants of the ongoing ImmuneRACE study and from over 950 subjects provided by 6 global collaborators. The sample metadata nearly always contained a de-identified subject ID, COVID-19 status, age in years and sex. Where available, HLA class I and class II types were taken from metadata supplied by the sample provider and were not determined by assay-based typing.

Beyond this particular receptor, the publication reports: Clinical and demographic metadata were provided uncurated, with the amount varying by source and participant.

Each collaborating institution followed its own protocols to collect whole blood in K2EDTA tubes. For TCRbeta analysis, collaborators shipped samples in one of three forms: frozen whole blood, isolated PBMCs, or DNA extracted from either of those sample types. TCRbeta CDR3 regions were amplified from genomic DNA by means of the immunoSEQ Assay, a bias-controlled multiplex PCR. Per the authors' processing: The number of nucleated cells in each sample was estimated from the amplification of reference gene primers within the assay. To quantify the absolute abundance of each unique TCRbeta CDR3 rearrangement, sequence reads were collapsed and filtered. Productive Simpson clonality was computed per sample as the square root of Simpson's diversity index over productive rearrangements. Entries here come from immuneACCESS through TCRdb and include only in-frame sequences with V and J called. Some clones fail to appear in such tables; in the studies checked, an unresolved V gene covers under half of the shortfall, and the cause of the remainder is unknown. The V and J calls and clone size are taken from that table; D and trimming were inferred from the DNA. The sample profile shows fewer than 50,000 clones; roughly 68% of them were found once. Around 60% of the sample is taken by the ten largest.

The CDR3 runs 18 residues from the cysteine to the phenylalanine. The only DNA kept is the CDR3, 54 bases in frame from the first base. Germline trimming amounts to 6 bases on V and 0 bases on J, with 10 as the count of junction bases outside the gene matches. The germline V gene supplies CDR1 SGHTA and CDR2 FQGTGA. The sequence came from a man of 80 years or more with acute or convalescent COVID-19. The chain employs TRBV7-3 and TRBJ2-4; 11 central bases correspond to TRBD2. Sequences were obtained from peripheral blood. The CDR3 has the sequence CASSEGLAGEGAKNIQYF. The bases are TGTGCCAGCAGTGAAGGACTAGCGGGCGAGGGAGCCAAAAACATTCAGTACTTC.